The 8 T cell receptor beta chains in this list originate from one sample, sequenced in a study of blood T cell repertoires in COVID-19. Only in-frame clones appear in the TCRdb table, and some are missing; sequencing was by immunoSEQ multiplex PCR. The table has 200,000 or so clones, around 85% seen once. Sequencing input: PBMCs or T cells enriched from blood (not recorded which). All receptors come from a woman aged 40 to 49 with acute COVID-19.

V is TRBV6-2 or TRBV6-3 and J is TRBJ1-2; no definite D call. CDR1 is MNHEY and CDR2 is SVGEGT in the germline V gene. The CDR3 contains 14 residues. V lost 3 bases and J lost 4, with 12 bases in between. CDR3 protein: CASSYQRNGYGYTF. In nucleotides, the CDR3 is TGTGCCAGCAGTTATCAGAGGAACGGCTATGGCTACACCTTC.

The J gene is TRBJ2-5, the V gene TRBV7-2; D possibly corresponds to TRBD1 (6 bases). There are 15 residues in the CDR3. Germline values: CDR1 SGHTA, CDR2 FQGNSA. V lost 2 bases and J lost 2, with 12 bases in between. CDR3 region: CASSLPAGQQETQYF. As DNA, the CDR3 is TGTGCCAGCAGCTTACCCGCAGGACAGCAAGAGACCCAGTACTTC.

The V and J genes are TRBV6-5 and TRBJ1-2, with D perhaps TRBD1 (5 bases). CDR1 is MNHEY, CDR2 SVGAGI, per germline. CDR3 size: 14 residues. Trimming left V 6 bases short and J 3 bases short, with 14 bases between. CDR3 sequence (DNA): TGTGCCAGCAGCACCAGGGTTGACGACTATGGCTACACCTTC. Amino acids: CASSTRVDDYGYTF.

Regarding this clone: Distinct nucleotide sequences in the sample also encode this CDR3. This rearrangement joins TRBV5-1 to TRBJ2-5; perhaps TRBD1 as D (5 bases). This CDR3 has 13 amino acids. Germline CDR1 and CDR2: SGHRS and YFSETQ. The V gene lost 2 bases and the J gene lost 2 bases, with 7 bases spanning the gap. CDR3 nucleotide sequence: TGCGCCAGCAGCTTATACAGGCAAGAGACCCAGTACTTC. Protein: CASSLYRQETQYF.

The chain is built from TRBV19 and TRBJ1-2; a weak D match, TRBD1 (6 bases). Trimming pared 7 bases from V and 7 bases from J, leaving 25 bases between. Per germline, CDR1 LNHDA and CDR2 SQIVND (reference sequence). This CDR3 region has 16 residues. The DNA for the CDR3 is TGTGCCAGTAACGGCACGCTTAGACAGGCGTGGGGTGGCTACACCTTC. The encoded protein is CASNGTLRQAWGGYTF.

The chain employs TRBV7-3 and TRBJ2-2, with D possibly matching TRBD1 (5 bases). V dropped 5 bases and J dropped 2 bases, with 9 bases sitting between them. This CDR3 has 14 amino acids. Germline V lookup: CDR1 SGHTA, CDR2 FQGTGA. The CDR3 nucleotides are TGTGCCAGCAGCGTCCAGGGAAACACCGGGGAGCTGTTTTTT. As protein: CASSVQGNTGELFF.

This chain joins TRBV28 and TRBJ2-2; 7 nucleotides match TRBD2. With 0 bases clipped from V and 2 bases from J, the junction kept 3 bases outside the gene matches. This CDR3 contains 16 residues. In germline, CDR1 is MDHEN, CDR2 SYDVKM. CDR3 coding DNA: TGTGCCAGCAGTTTATGGGCGGGAGCTAACACCGGGGAGCTGTTTTTT. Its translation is CASSLWAGANTGELFF.

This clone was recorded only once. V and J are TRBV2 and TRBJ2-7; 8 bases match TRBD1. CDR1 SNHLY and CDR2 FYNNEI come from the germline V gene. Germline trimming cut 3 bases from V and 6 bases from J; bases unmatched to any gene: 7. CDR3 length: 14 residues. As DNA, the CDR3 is TGTGCCAGCAGTGAGACAGGGGATAGATCCGAGCAGTACTTC. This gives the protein CASSETGDRSEQYF.